Sequencing of this T cell receptor (beta chain) was carried out in a study of T-cell reconstitution after alpha-beta-depleted transplantation in children. Notes on the study in general: In patients about two months after transplant, alpha-beta T cells reportedly arose from several hundred expanded graft clones. Newly generated T cells supplied most T-cell counts and diversity one year post-transplant. After transplant, high TCRbeta diversity at day 60 in some patients arose from surviving recipient T cells and thymic progenitors.

The TCRbeta library was prepared with unique molecular identifiers. TCRdb re-called the PCR reads through MiXCR, storing one row per CDR3 protein. The sample contains 700,000 to 950,000 distinct CDR3 sequences, roughly 16% of which appear only once. The sample holds a few counts of this clonotype. Antigen specificity is unknown. The receptor was derived from a male patient between 10 and 17 years old who had a stem cell transplant for acute lymphoblastic leukemia, so the T cells may come from the graft donor. The sample here was PBMCs, mostly from graft donor cells, taken 360 days after TCRalphabeta/CD19-depleted stem cell transplant.

CDR3 sequence: CASSPAGGTEQYF. Written as DNA, the CDR3 is TGTGCCAGCAGTCCAGCGGGAGGGACCGAGCAGTACTTC. The rearrangement links TRBV6-6 to TRBJ2-7, with 10 bases identical to TRBD2. The CDR3 length is 13 residues. Trimming at V came to 5 bases and at J to 6 bases, leaving 4 bases not matched to a gene. Germline CDR1 and CDR2: MNHNY and SVGAGI (reference sequence).